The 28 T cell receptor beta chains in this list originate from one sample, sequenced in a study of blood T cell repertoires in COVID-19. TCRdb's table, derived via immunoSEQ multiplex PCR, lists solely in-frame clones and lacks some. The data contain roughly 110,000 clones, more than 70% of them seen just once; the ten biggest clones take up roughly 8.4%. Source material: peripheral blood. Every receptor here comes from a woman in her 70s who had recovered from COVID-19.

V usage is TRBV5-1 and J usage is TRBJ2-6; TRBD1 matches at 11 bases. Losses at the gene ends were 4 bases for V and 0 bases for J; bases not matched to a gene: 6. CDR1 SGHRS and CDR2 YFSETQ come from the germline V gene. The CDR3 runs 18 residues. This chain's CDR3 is CASSPWTGGASGANVLTF. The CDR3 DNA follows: TGCGCCAGCAGCCCTTGGACAGGGGGCGCCTCTGGGGCCAACGTCCTGACTTTC.

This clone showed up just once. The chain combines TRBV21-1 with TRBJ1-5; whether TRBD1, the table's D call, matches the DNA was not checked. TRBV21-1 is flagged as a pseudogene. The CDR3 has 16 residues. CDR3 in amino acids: CASSKEDSFSNQPQHF. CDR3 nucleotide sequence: TGTGCCAGCAGCAAAGAGGACAGTTTTAGCAATCAGCCCCAGCATTTT.

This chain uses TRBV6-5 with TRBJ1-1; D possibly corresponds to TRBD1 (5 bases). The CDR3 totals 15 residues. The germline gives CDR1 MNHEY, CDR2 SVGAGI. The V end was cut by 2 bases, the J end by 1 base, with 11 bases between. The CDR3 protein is CASSYLSQGNTEAFF. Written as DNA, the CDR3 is TGTGCCAGCAGTTACCTATCCCAGGGGAACACTGAAGCTTTCTTT.

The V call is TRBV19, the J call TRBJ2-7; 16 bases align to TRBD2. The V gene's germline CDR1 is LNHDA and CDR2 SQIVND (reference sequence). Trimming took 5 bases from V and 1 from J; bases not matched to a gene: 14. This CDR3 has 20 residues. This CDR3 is CASSRFTPGLAGGPSYEQYF. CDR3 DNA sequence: TGTGCCAGTAGTCGATTTACTCCGGGACTAGCGGGAGGGCCATCCTACGAGCAGTACTTC.

CDR3: CASSFLGDEQYF. The CDR3 DNA reads TGTGCCAGCAGTTTTCTGGGAGACGAGCAGTACTTC. The rearrangement uses TRBV12-3 or TRBV12-4 and TRBJ2-7; D may be TRBD2 (5 bases). CDR3 size: 12 residues. Trimming stripped 3 bases from V and 5 bases from J, with 8 bases between.

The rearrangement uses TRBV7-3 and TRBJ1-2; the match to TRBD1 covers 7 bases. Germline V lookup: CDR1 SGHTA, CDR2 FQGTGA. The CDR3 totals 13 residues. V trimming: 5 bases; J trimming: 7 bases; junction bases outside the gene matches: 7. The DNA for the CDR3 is TGTGCCAGCAGCCAAGACAGGGATTCTGGCTACACCTTC. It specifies CASSQDRDSGYTF.

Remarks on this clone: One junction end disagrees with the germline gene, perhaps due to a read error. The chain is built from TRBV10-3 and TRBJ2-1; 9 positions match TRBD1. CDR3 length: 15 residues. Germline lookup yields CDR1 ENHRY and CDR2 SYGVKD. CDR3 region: CTISAGTGLYNEQFF. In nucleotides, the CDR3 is TGTACCATCAGTGCCGGGACAGGGCTGTACAATGAGCAGTTCTTC.

CDR3 in amino acids: CASSLVGLAAIYEQYF. The CDR3, as DNA: TGTGCCAGCAGCTTAGTGGGACTAGCGGCCATATACGAGCAGTACTTC. The rearrangement links TRBV7-2 to TRBJ2-7; the match to TRBD2 covers 11 bases. The CDR3 totals 16 residues. The J segment lost 4 bases and the V segment lost 1 base, leaving 6 bases of the junction unmatched. Germline CDR1 reads SGHTA; CDR2 reads FQGNSA.

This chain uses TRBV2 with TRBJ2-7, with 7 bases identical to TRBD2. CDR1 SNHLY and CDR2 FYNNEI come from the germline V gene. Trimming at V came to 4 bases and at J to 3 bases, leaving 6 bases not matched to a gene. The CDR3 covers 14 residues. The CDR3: CASSVTSAGYEQYF. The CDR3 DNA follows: TGTGCCAGCAGTGTAACTAGCGCCGGCTACGAGCAGTACTTC.

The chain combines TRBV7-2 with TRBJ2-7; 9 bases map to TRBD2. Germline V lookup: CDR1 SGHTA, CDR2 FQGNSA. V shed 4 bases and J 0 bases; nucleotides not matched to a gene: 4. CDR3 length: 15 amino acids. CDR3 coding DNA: TGTGCCAGCAGCTCCCCGGGACTAGCCTCCTACGAGCAGTACTTC. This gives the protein CASSSPGLASYEQYF.

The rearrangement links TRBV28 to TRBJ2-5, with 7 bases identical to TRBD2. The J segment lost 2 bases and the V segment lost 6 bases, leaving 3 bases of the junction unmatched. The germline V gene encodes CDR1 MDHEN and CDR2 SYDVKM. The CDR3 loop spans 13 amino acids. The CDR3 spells CASRWGGQETQYF. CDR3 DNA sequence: TGTGCCAGCAGGTGGGGAGGGCAAGAGACCCAGTACTTC.

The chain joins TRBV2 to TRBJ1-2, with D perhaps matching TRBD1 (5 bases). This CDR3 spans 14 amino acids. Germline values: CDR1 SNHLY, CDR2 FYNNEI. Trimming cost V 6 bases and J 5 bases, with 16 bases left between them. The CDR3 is CASSAERGSYGYTF. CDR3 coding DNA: TGTGCCAGCAGCGCCGAGCGGGGCTCGTATGGCTACACCTTC. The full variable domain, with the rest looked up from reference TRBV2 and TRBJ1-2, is EPEVTQTPSHQVTQMGQEVILRCVPISNHLYFYWYRQILGQKVEFLVSFYNNEISEKSEIFDDQFSVERPDGSNFTLKIRSTKLEDSAMYFCASSAERGSYGYTFGSGTRLTVV.

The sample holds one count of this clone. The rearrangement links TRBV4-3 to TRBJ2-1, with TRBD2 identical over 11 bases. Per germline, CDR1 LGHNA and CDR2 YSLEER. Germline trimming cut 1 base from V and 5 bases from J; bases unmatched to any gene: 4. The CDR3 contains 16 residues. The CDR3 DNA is TGCGCCAGCAGCCAAGCACTAGCGGGGGTTAACAATGAGCAGTTCTTC. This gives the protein CASSQALAGVNNEQFF.

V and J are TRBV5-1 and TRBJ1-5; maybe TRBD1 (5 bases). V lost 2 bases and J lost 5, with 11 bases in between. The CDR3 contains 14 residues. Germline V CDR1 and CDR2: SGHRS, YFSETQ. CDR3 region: CASSFGGQHQPQHF. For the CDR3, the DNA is TGCGCCAGCAGCTTCGGCGGACAACATCAGCCCCAGCATTTT.

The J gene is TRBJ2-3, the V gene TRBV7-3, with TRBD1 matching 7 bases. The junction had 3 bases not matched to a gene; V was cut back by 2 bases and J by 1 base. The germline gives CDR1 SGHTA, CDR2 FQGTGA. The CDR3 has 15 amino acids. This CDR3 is CASSLVGQGTDTQYF. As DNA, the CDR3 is TGTGCCAGCAGCTTAGTTGGACAGGGCACAGATACGCAGTATTTT.

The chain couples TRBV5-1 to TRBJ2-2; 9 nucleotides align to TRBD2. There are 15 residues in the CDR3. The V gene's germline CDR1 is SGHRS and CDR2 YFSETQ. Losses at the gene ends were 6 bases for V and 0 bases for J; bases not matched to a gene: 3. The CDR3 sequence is CASKLAGTNTGELFF. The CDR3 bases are TGCGCCAGCAAACTAGCGGGTACGAACACCGGGGAGCTGTTTTTT.

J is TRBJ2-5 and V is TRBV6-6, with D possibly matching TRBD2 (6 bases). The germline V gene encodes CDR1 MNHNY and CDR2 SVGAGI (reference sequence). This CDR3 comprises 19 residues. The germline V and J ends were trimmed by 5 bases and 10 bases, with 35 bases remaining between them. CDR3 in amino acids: CASSHPGRIRSSGSGVQYF. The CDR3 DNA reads TGTGCCAGCAGTCATCCGGGACGGATTCGATCCAGTGGCTCGGGGGTCCAGTACTTC.

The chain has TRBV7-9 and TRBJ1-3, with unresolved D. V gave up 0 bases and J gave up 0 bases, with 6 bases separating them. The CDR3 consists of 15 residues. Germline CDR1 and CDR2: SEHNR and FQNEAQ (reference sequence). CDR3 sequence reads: CASSLAASSGNTIYF. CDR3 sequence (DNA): TGTGCCAGCAGCTTAGCGGCATCCTCTGGAAACACCATATATTTT.

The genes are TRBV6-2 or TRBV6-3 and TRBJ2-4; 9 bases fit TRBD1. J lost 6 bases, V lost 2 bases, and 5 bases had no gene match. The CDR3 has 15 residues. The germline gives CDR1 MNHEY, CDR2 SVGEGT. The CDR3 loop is CASSYPTGGGNIQYF. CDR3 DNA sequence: TGTGCCAGCAGTTACCCGACAGGGGGGGGAAACATTCAGTACTTC.

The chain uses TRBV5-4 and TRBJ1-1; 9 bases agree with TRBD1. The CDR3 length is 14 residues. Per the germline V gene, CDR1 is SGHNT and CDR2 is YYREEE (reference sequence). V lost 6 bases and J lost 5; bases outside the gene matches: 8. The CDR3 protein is CASTSRQGGTEAFF. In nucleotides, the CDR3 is TGTGCCAGCACTTCCCGACAGGGGGGGACTGAAGCTTTCTTT.

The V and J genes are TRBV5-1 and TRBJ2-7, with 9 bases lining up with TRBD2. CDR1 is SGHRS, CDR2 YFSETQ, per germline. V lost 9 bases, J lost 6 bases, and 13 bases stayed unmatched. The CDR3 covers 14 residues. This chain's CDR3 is CANRAGGPGVEQYF. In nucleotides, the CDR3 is TGCGCCAACAGGGCGGGAGGGCCTGGAGTCGAGCAGTACTTC.

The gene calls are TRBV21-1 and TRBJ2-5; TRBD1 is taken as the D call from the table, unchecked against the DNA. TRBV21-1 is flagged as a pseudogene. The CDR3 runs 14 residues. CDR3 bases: TGTGCCAGCAGCAAGACAGGGACCCAAGAGACCCAGTACTTC. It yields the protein CASSKTGTQETQYF.

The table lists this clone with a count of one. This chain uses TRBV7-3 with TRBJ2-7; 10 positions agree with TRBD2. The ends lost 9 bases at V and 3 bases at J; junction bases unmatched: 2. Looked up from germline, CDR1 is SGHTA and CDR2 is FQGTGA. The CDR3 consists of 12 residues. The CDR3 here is CARGTSDYEQYF. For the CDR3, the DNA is TGTGCCAGGGGGACTAGCGACTACGAGCAGTACTTC.

Here the CDR3 DNA reads TGCAGCGATTTAAGAGGGTGTGGGGAGCTGTTTTTT. This sequence encodes CSDLRGCGELFF. The chain carries TRBV29-1 and TRBJ2-2; the D gene is possibly TRBD2 (5 bases). Trimming stripped 7 bases from V and 8 bases from J, with 14 bases between. Germline V gene data show CDR1 as SQVTM and CDR2 as ANQGSEA. CDR3 length equals 12 residues.

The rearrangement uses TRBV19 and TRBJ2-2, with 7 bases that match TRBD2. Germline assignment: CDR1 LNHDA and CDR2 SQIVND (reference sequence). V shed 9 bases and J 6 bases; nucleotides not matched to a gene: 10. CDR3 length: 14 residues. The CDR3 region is CASLRRGSPGELFF. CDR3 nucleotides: TGTGCCAGCTTGAGGCGCGGGAGCCCCGGGGAGCTGTTTTTT.

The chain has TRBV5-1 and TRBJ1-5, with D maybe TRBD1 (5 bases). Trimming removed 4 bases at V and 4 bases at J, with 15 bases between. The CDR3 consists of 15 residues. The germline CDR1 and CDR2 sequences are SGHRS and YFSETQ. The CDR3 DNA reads TGCGCCAGCAGCCCCAGCGGGGGGGGAAATCAGCCCCAGCATTTT. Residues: CASSPSGGGNQPQHF.

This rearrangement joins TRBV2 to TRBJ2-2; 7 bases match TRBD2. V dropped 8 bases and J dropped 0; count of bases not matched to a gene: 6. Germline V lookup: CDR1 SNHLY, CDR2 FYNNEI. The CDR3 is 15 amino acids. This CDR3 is CASGSGATNTGELFF. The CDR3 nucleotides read TGTGCCAGCGGGAGCGGGGCAACGAACACCGGGGAGCTGTTTTTT.

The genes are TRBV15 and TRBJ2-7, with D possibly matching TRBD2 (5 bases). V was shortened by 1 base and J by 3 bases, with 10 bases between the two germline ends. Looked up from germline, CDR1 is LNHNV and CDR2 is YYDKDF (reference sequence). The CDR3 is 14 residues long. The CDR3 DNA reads TGTGCCACCAGCAGAGGAGGGTTCAGCTACGAGCAGTACTTC. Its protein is CATSRGGFSYEQYF.